Detailed here is one TCR beta chain. The CDR3 is 17 amino acids. The J segment lost 6 bases and the V segment lost 6 bases, leaving 10 bases of the junction unmatched. Per germline, CDR1 MNHEY and CDR2 SMNVEV (reference sequence). The sample comes from a study of blood T cell repertoires in COVID-19. Profiled with immunoSEQ multiplex PCR; TCRdb holds only in-frame clones, not every one. The sample yields 150,000 or so clones, approximately 90% seen once. A COVID-19 case had been met by exposed participants during the 2 weeks before study entry. The sequence came from a woman between 40 and 55 years old who had been exposed to COVID-19. What was sequenced was PBMCs or T cells enriched from blood (not recorded which). The rearrangement joins TRBV27 to TRBJ2-1; 14 bases match TRBD2. The DNA of the CDR3 is TGTGCCAGCAGCCTTCCCGGGACTAGCGGGAGTCGCAATGAGCAGTTCTTC. It translates to CASSLPGTSGSRNEQFF.